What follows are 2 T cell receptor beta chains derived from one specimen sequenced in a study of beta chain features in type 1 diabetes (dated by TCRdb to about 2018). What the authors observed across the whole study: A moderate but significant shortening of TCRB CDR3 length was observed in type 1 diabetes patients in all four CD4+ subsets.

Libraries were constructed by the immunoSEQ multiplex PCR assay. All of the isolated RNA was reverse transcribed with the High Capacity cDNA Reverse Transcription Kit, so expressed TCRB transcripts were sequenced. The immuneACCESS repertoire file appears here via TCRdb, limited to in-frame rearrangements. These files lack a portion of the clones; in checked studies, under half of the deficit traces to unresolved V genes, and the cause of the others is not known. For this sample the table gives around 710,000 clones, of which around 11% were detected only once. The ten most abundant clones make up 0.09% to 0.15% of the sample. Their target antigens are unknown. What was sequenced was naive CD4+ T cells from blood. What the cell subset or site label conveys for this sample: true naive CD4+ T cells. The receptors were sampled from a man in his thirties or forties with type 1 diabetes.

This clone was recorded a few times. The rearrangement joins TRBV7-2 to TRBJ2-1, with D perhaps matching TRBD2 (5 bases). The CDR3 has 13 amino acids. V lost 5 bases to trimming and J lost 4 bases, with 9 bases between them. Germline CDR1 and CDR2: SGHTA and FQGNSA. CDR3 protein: CASSPPGYNEQFF. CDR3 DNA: TGTGCCAGCAGCCCGCCGGGGTACAATGAGCAGTTCTTC.

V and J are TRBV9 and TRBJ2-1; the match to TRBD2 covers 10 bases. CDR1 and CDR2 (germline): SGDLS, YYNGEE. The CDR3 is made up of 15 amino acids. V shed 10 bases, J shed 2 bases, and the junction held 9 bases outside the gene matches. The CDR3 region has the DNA TGTGCCGAAGACCCAAGCGGGGGGGCCTACAATGAGCAGTTCTTC. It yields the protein CAEDPSGGAYNEQFF.